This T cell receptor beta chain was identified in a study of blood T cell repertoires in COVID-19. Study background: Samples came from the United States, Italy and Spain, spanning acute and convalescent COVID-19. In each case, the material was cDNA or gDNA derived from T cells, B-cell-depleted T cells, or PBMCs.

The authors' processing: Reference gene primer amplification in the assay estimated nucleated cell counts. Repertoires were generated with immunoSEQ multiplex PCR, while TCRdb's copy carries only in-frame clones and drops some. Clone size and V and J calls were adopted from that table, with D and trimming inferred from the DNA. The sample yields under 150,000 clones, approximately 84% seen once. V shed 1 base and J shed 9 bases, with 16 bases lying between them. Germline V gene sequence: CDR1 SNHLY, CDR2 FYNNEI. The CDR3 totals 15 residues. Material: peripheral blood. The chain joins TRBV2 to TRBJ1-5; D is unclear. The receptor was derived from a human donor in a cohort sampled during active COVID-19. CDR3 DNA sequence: TGTGCCAGCAGTGAAGTTGAGCCAACCACCGGGCCCCAGCATTTT. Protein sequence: CASSEVEPTTGPQHF.